This T cell receptor beta chain was identified during a study of glioma-infiltrating T cells. Study information: Samples included WHO grade II oligodendrogliomas or astrocytomas and initial-diagnosis grade IV glioblastomas. Glioma patients had dexamethasone for six or fewer days before surgery. Study conclusions and caveats: Patients with low tissue-blood divergence carried a signature set of shared blood CDR3 motifs. Gliomas, especially low-grade, showed above-expected tissue-blood divergence; non-neoplastic patients showed below.

The iRepertoire nested amplicon-rescue multiplex PCR amplified TCR alpha and beta CDR3s from RNA. TCRdb re-called the multiplex PCR reads with MiXCR, one entry per CDR3 protein. The sample lists more than 300,000 distinct CDR3 sequences, 41% occurring once. V was clipped by 2 bases and J by 0 bases; unmatched bases: 4. The CDR3 spans 16 residues. Germline V lookup: CDR1 MNHNS, CDR2 SASEGT. In this sample, this clonotype turned up a few times. The antigen is not known. The receptor was isolated from a human donor with low-grade glioma or glioblastoma, undergoing nonglioma brain surgery, or in good health (not recorded which). The chain joins TRBV6-1 to TRBJ2-1, with TRBD1 matching 7 bases. Sequencing used glioma tissue, nonneoplastic brain tissue, or PBMCs (not recorded which). CDR3 sequence reads: CASSEFGTVSYNEQFF. CDR3 coding DNA: TGTGCCAGCAGTGAATTCGGGACAGTCTCCTACAATGAGCAGTTCTTC.